The present T cell receptor beta chain was sequenced within a study of response to subunit inactivated influenza vaccine. This CDR3 region has 16 residues. Germline-derived CDR1 and CDR2 are LNHNV and YYDKDF (reference sequence). V was clipped by 0 bases and J by 1 base, with 10 bases between them. There are a few counts of this clonotype. TCRdb re-derived calls from the RT-PCR reads in MiXCR, one entry per CDR3 protein. The sample lists hundreds of thousands of distinct CDR3 sequences; approximately 12% were seen once. This material consisted of PBMCs from blood, taken on the day of vaccination. The clonotype originates from a man in his fifties or sixties who received an inactivated influenza vaccine. This sequence joins TRBV15 and TRBJ1-5, with D perhaps matching TRBD1 (6 bases). As DNA, the CDR3 is TGTGCCACCAGCAGAGATGGGGGGCTCAGCAATCAGCCCCAGCATTTT. The encoded protein is CATSRDGGLSNQPQHF.